This TCR beta chain is from a study of T cells in Graves' hyperthyroidism and ophthalmopathy. Study-wide findings and caveats: Most clonotypes expanded in thyroid above 0.001 were likewise present in blood. Model predictions of ophthalmopathy came a median about 6.3 months before onset.

The CDR3 covers 17 residues. The germline CDR1 and CDR2 sequences are SGHTA and FQGNSA. V shed 4 bases, J shed 0 bases, and the junction held 9 bases outside the gene matches. This clonotype was detected many times. Its antigen is not identified. Clinical symptoms, serum thyroxine and TRAb, thyroid ultrasound and orbital computed tomography were used for the diagnoses. It was RNA transcripts that yielded the amplified TCR beta CDR3 regions. Carried out on the TCR CDR3, a first-round RT-PCR used the HTBI primer set. MiXCR was run by TCRdb on the multiplex PCR reads, yielding one entry per CDR3 protein. The repertoire includes some 570,000 distinct CDR3 sequences, about a sixth of them detected once, and roughly 18% sits in the top ten.

The sequence was obtained from a woman between 18 and 29 years old with Graves' ophthalmopathy. This rearrangement joins TRBV7-2 to TRBJ2-3; TRBD1 agrees at 8 bases. The sequenced sample was blood. The CDR3 region is CASSSNPTGASTDTQYF. CDR3 in DNA: TGTGCCAGCAGCTCTAATCCGACAGGGGCTAGCACAGATACGCAGTATTTT.